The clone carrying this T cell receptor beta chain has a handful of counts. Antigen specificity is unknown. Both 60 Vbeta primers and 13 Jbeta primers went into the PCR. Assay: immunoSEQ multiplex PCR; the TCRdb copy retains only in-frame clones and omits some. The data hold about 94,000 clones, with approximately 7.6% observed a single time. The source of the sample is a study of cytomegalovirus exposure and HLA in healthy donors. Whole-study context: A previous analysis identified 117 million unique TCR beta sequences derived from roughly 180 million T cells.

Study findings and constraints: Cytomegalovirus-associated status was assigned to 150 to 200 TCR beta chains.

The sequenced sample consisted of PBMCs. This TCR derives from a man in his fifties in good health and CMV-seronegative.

As DNA, the CDR3 is TGCGCCAGCAGCCAAAAGTCGGGAGGGTTCTATGGCTACACCTTC. This encodes CASSQKSGGFYGYTF. The chain uses TRBV4-1 and TRBJ1-2; no clear D gene. The CDR3 runs to 15 residues. CDR1 is MGHRA and CDR2 is YSYEKL in the germline V gene. V lost 2 bases and J 4 bases, leaving 14 bases between the germline ends.